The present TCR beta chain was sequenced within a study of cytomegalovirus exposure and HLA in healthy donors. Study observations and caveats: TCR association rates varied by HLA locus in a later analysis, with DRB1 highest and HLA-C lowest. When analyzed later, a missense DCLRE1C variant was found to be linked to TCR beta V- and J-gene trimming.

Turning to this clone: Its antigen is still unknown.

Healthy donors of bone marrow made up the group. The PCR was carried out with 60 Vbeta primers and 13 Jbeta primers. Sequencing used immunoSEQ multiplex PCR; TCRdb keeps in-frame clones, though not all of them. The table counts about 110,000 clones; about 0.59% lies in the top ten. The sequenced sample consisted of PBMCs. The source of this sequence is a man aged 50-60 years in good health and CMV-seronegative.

CDR3 sequence (DNA): TGCGCCAGCAGCTTGCTAGCGGGATATGGTGAGCAGTTCTTC. Protein: CASSLLAGYGEQFF. The V call is TRBV5-1, the J call TRBJ2-1; 9 nucleotides match TRBD2. The CDR3 runs 14 residues. The V segment lost 1 base and the J segment 9 bases; nucleotides outside the gene matches: 5. Germline CDR1 is SGHRS and CDR2 is YFSETQ.